The T cell receptor beta chain under discussion was sequenced for a study of T cell changes during pregnancy in multiple sclerosis. CDR1 is MGHDK and CDR2 is SYGVNS in the germline V gene. Between the trimmed V and J ends, which lost 5 bases and 8 bases, there was a span of 9 bases. This CDR3 is 11 amino acids long. Profiling relied on immunoSEQ multiplex PCR, and the TCRdb table lists in-frame clones only, not all of them. The sample includes roughly 71,000 clones, around nine tenths seen only once; the top ten take about 1.5%. This clonotype was obtained from a female donor in good health, enrolled as a control in a pregnancy study. The sequencing here drew on peripheral blood, taken in the first trimester of pregnancy. J is TRBJ1-2 and V is TRBV25-1, with D unresolved. CDR3 loop: CASSSSGGYTF. CDR3 bases: TGTGCCAGCAGTTCCTCGGGGGGCTACACCTTC.